This T cell receptor beta chain comes out of a study of shared clonotypes between healthy human individuals. All donors were healthy HIV-negative adults lacking recent acute infections or vaccinations. Naive CD45RA+ and memory CD45RA-negative subsets were split from CD4+ cells. Notes on the study in general: Some clonotypes were shared by all four sorted-subset donors, while others were not shared. The non-shared ones had lower generation probabilities than the shared ones. The study found roughly 5% of naive CD4 clonotypes shared across a few donors.

This clone was counted a single time. Its antigen is currently unknown. CDR1 and CDR2 from the germline V gene are SGHNT and YENEEA. After removal of 1 base from V and 4 bases from J, the junction contained 4 bases not matched to a gene. This CDR3 spans 16 amino acids. Sequencing was performed with immunoSEQ multiplex PCR; in TCRdb, only in-frame clones are kept and a portion is missing. The sample yields roughly 1,000,000 clones, roughly 74% seen once. This TCR derives from a man aged 18 to 30 in good health. Some clones in this sample may be carry-over from other donors' samples. The sample was memory CD4+ T cells from PBMCs. As to subset: CD45RA-negative fraction. This sequence joins TRBV11-3 and TRBJ2-2; 9 bases are shared with TRBD2. CDR3 loop: CASSLVTSGTTGELFF. DNA for the CDR3: TGTGCCAGCAGCTTAGTGACTAGCGGTACCACCGGGGAGCTGTTTTTT.